The 5 T cell receptor beta chains given below trace back to one sample, sequenced in a study of post-analysis software for immune sequencing data. Findings of the study overall: Five or six TRBV segments, TRBV5-6, TRBV5-1 and TRBV20-1 among them, were found more frequent in patients than controls.

Which antigens these TCRs recognize remains unknown. Unique-molecular-identifier-tagged TCR beta cDNA libraries were used. TCRdb passed the PCR reads through MiXCR, listing each CDR3 protein once. The sample carries about 810,000 distinct CDR3 sequences, roughly 50% recorded once. What was sequenced was blood. The receptors shown here come from a girl aged 10-17 years with multiple sclerosis.

This clonotype was detected a few times. This chain links TRBV25-1 with TRBJ2-1; D gene ambiguous. CDR1 and CDR2 (germline): MGHDK, SYGVNS. The CDR3 sequence is 14 residues long. Deletions cut 2 bases from V and 0 bases from J, with 5 bases between. CDR3 nucleotides: TGTGCCAGCAGTGAAGCCTTCTCCTACAATGAGCAGTTCTTC. This encodes CASSEAFSYNEQFF.

The CDR3 DNA sequence: TGTGCCAGCAGCCAAGTGGACTACCCGGGCACAGATACGCAGTATTTT. It is translated as CASSQVDYPGTDTQYF. V and J are TRBV14 and TRBJ2-3; tentative D call: TRBD2 (6 bases). CDR3 size: 16 residues. Germline V CDR1 and CDR2: SGHDN, FVKESK. Trimming removed 1 base at V and 1 base at J, with 12 bases between.

The chain joins TRBV7-2 to TRBJ2-7; the match to TRBD1 covers 7 bases. The CDR3 is 16 amino acids. Germline trimming cut 7 bases from V and 0 bases from J; bases unmatched to any gene: 12. Germline V CDR1 and CDR2: SGHTA, FQGNSA. DNA of the CDR3: TGTGCCAGCACTTCAATCAGGGGGATTAGCTCCTACGAGCAGTACTTC. This codes for CASTSIRGISSYEQYF. Using reference TRBV7-2 and TRBJ2-7 for the parts outside the CDR3, the full variable domain is GAGVSQSPSNKVTEKGKDVELRCDPISGHTALYWYRQSLGQGLEFLIYFQGNSAPDKSGLPSDRFSAERTGGSVSTLTIQRTQQEDSAVYLCASTSIRGISSYEQYFGPGTRLTVT.

The J gene is TRBJ2-7, the V gene TRBV12-3 or TRBV12-4, with 8 bases fitting TRBD2. Trimming cost V 7 bases and J 1 base; bases outside gene matches: 15. The CDR3 runs to 17 residues. CDR3 bases: TGTGCCAGCACCCAAGGTCGGCGGGAGGAATCATCCTACGAGCAGTACTTC. Translating it yields CASTQGRREESSYEQYF.

This chain uses TRBV3-1 with TRBJ2-4; D unresolved. The V end was cut by 2 bases, the J end by 7 bases, with 12 bases between. The CDR3 has 14 residues. Germline V gene data show CDR1 as LGHDT and CDR2 as YNNKEL (reference sequence). The CDR3 coding sequence is TGTGCCAGCAGCCAAAGGCATGAAGGGAACATTCAGTACTTC. Amino acids: CASSQRHEGNIQYF. Variable domain in full (rest from reference TRBV3-1 and TRBJ2-4): DTAVSQTPKYLVTQMGNDKSIKCEQNLGHDTMYWYKQDSKKFLKIMFSYNNKELIINETVPNRFSPKSPDKAHLNLHINSLELGDSAVYFCASSQRHEGNIQYFGAGTRLSVL.